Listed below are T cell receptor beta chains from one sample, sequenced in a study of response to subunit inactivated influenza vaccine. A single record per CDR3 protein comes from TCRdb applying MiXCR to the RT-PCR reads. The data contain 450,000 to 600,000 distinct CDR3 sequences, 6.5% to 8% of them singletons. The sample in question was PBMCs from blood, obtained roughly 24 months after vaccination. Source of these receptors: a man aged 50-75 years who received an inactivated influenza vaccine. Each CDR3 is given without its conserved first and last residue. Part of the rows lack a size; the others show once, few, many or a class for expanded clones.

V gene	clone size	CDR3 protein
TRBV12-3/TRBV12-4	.	ASSALDRPQETQY
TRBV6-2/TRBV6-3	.	ASSRGIQETQY
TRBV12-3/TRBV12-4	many	ASSLGGTGYNEQF
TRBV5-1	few	ASSLRLRDNEQF
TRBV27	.	ASSSEMGSPQH
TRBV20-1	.	SARGQGVETQY
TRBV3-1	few	ASTPLAGGGNEQF
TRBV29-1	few	SVDDGSSYNEQF
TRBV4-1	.	ASSQESGRYGYT
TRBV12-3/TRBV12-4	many	ASGTAPNTEAF
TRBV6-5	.	ASSYQGTSLGYT
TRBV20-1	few	SARTRVDGYT
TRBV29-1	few	SVARGTKNIQY
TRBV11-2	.	ASSRGRGGLSYNEQF
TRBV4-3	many	ASSQEAGGLHEQF
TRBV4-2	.	ASSQGFRRQGVDTQY
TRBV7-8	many	ASSFSGRVSYNEQF
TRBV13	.	ASSFGVGTQPQH
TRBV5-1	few	ASSLDFGNTIY
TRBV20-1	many	SARDFRDNSPLH
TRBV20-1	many	SARDLIGGMDTQY
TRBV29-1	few	SVDEGSSGGATDTQY
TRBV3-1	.	ASSQEGLVSGANVLT
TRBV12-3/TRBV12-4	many	ASSNPPGQRGYT
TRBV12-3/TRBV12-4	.	ASRATTGTPQETQY
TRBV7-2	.	ASRLLSDTQY
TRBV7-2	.	ASSSRGLVGYEQY
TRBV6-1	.	ASSPELAGMSGELF
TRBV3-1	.	ASSQFGRLGGYT
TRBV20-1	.	SAGRQGAKSVEQY
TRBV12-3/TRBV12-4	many	ASTKPPAGGPTGELF
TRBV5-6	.	ASRRRGSSYEQY
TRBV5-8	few	ASSFSLTGTDTQY
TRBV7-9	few	ASSPSAQPVNTGELF
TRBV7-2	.	ASSLNMDRLYGYT
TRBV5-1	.	ASSFGNGVTDTQY
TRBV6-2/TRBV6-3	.	ASSYYNERAGGDTGELF
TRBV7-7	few	ASSFETSGSSYEQY
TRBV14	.	ASSQNRGSYNSPLH
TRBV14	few	ASSPRGRGNQPQH
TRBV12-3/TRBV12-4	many	ASSNSVNEQF
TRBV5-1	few	ASSTSHGEQY
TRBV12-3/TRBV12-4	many	ASSEQEVSGELF
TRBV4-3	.	ASSQVRVTGFYGYT